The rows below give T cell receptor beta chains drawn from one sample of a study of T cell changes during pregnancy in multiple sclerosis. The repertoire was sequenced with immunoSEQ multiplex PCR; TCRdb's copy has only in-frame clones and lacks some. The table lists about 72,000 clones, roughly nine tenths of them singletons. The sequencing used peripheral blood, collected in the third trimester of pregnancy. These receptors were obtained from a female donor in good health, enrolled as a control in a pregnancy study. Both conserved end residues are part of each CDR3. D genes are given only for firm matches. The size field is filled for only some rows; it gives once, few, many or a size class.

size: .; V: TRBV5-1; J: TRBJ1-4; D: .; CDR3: CASREVEGEKLFF; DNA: TGCGCCAGCCGTGAGGTGGAGGGCGAAAAACTGTTTTTT
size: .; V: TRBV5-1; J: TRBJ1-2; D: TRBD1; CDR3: CASSLKGTGAGYTF; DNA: TGCGCCAGCAGCTTAAAGGGGACAGGGGCTGGCTACACCTTC
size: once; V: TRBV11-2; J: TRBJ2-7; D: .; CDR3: CASRPWGTRTSYEQYF; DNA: TGTGCCAGCCGTCCCTGGGGCACCAGAACCTCCTACGAGCAGTACTTC
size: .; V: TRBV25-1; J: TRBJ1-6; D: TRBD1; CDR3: CASSEYPGQGGSPLHF; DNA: TGTGCCAGCAGTGAATATCCGGGACAGGGAGGCTCACCCCTCCACTTT
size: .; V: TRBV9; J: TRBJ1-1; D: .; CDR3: CASSVVVHFRGEGNEAFF; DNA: TGTGCCAGCAGCGTAGTGGTGCATTTCAGGGGCGAGGGAAATGAAGCTTTCTTT
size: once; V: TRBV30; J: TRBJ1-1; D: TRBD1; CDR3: CAWSVQGRTEAFF; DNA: TGTGCCTGGAGTGTACAGGGGAGGACTGAAGCTTTCTTT
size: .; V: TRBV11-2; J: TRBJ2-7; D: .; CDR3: CASSLSSGTYEQYF; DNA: TGTGCCAGCAGCTTATCAAGCGGCACCTACGAGCAGTACTTC
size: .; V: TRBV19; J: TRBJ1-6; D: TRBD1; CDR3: CATRQGLNSPLHF; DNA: TGTGCCACCAGACAGGGGCTCAATTCACCCCTCCACTTT
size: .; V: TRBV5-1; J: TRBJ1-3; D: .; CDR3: CASKQVADSGNTIYF; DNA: TGCGCCAGCAAACAGGTAGCGGACTCTGGAAACACCATATATTTT
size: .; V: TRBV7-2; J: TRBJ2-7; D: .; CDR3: CASSFRRDNLKPYF; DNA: TGTGCCAGCAGCTTCCGCCGGGACAACCTTAAACCGTACTTC
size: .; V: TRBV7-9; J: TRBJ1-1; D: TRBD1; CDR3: CAISATQPGQGLVNTEAFF; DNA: TGTGCCATCTCAGCCACCCAACCGGGACAGGGTTTGGTAAACACTGAAGCTTTCTTT
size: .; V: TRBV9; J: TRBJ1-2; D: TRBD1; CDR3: CASSVQGAAGYTF; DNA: TGTGCCAGCAGCGTTCAGGGGGCGGCTGGCTACACCTTC
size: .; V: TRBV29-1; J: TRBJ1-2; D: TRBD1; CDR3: CSVWTGGGSGYTF; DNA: TGCAGCGTTTGGACAGGGGGCGGGAGTGGCTACACCTTC
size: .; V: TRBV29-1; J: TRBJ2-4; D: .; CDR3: CSVLTGPLAKNIQYF; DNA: TGCAGCGTCCTGACAGGCCCTCTAGCCAAAAACATTCAGTACTTC
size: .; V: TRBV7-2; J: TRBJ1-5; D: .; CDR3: CASSSSGLGNQPQHF; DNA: TGTGCCAGCAGCTCCTCAGGGCTGGGCAATCAGCCCCAGCATTTT
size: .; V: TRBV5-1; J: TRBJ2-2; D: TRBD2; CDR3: CASSLRTGLARTGELFF; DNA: TGCGCCAGCAGCTTACGTACGGGACTAGCTCGGACCGGGGAGCTGTTTTTT
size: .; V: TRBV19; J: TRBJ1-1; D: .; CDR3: CASERGRNTEAFF; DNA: TGTGCCAGCGAGAGGGGGAGGAACACTGAAGCTTTCTTT
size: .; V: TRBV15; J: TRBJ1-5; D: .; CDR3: CATSRLNQPQHF; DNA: TGTGCCACCAGCAGACTAAATCAGCCCCAGCATTTT
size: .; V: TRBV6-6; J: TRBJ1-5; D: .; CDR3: CASKLGTVRQPQHF; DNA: TGTGCCAGCAAGTTGGGCACGGTCAGGCAGCCCCAGCATTTT
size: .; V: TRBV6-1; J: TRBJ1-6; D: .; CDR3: CASSEGGSSYNSPLHF; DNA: TGTGCCAGCAGTGAAGGAGGGAGCTCCTATAATTCACCCCTCCACTTT
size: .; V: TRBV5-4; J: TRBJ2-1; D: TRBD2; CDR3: CASSLGTSGYNEQFF; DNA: TGTGCCAGCAGCTTGGGGACTAGCGGTTACAATGAGCAGTTCTTC
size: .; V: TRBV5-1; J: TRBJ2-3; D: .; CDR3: CASSSGSSTDTQYF; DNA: TGCGCCAGCAGCTCAGGGTCTAGCACAGATACGCAGTATTTT
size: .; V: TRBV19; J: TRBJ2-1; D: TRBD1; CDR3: CASSKDRANEQFF; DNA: TGTGCCAGTAGTAAGGACAGGGCCAATGAGCAGTTCTTC
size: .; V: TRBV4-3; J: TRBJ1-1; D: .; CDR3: CASSQDNSLNTEAFF; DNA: TGCGCCAGCAGCCAAGATAACAGTTTGAACACTGAAGCTTTCTTT
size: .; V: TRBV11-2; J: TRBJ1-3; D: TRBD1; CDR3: CASSYDRGAGNTIYF; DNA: TGTGCCAGCAGCTACGACAGGGGAGCCGGAAACACCATATATTTT
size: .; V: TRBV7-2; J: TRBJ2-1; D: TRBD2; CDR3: CASSLEPSGGEQFF; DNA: TGTGCCAGCAGCTTAGAGCCTAGCGGGGGGGAGCAGTTCTTC
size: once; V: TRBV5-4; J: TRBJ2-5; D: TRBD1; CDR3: CASSLIGQGIQETQYF; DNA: TGTGCCAGCAGCTTGATAGGACAGGGGATTCAAGAGACCCAGTACTTC
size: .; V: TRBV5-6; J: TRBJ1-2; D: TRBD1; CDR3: CASIPGTGTDLRYGYTF; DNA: TGTGCCAGCATCCCCGGGACAGGGACAGATTTGAGGTATGGCTACACCTTC
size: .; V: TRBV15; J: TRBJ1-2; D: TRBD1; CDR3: CATRSAGGGFNYGYTF; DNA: TGTGCCACCAGATCAGCAGGGGGAGGCTTTAACTATGGCTACACCTTC
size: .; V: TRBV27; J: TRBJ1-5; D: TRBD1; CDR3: CASSDHTGGSQPQHF; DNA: TGTGCCAGCAGTGACCACACAGGGGGAAGTCAGCCCCAGCATTTT
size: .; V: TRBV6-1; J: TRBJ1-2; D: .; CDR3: CASSAREALDGYTF; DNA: TGTGCCAGCAGCGCAAGGGAGGCCTTGGATGGCTACACCTTC
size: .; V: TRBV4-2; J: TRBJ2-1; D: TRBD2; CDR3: CASSQDRKAIAGAYNEQFF; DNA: TGTGCCAGCAGCCAAGATCGTAAAGCAATAGCGGGGGCTTACAATGAGCAGTTCTTC
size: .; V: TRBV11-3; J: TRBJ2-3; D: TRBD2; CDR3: CASSPGTTSTDTQYF; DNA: TGTGCCAGCAGCCCTGGGACTACTAGCACAGATACGCAGTATTTT
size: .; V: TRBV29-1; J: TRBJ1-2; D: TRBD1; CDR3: CSVTDRVGYGYTF; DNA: TGCAGCGTAACGGACAGGGTAGGGTATGGCTACACCTTC
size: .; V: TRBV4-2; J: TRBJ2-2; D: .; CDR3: CASSRVSGTNTGELFF; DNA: TGTGCCAGCAGCCGAGTTTCCGGGACAAACACCGGGGAGCTGTTTTTT
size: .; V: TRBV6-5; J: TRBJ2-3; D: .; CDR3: CASSSPDTQYF; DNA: TGTGCCAGCAGTTCTCCAGATACGCAGTATTTT
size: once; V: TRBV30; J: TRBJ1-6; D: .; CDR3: CAWRTVSSPLHF; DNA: TGTGCCTGGCGGACAGTAAGTTCACCCCTCCACTTT
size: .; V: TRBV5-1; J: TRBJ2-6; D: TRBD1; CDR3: CASSLAGQGTGANVLTF; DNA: TGCGCCAGCAGCTTGGCGGGACAGGGGACCGGGGCCAACGTCCTGACTTTC
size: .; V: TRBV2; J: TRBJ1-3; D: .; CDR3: CASSYQGSGNTIYF; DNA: TGTGCCAGCAGTTATCAGGGAAGTGGAAACACCATATATTTT
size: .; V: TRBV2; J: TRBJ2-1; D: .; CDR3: CASNYGGYRSSYNEQFF; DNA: TGTGCCAGCAACTATGGCGGCTATCGGAGCTCCTACAATGAGCAGTTCTTC
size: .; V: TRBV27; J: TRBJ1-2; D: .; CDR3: CASSFNRDYGYTF; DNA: TGTGCCAGCAGTTTCAACAGGGACTATGGCTACACCTTC